The 10 T cell receptor beta chains listed next were all sequenced from one sample in a study of CD8 T cells in ankylosing spondylitis. TCRdb ran MiXCR on the 5' RACE reads and lists one entry per CDR3 protein. The data hold 300,000 to 400,000 distinct CDR3 sequences, with approximately 22% observed a single time. Sequenced material: blood, either unsorted or a sorted T cell fraction (not recorded which). These receptors all come from a male donor with ankylosing spondylitis or in good health (not recorded which).

There are a few counts of this clonotype. The chain employs TRBV29-1 and TRBJ2-7; 7 positions agree with TRBD2. CDR1 SQVTM and CDR2 ANQGSEA come from the germline V gene. V shed 4 bases, J shed 0 bases, and the junction held 3 bases outside the gene matches. The CDR3 is 13 residues long. Here the CDR3 reads CSVVRGDSYEQYF. The CDR3 DNA is TGCAGCGTTGTTCGGGGGGACTCCTACGAGCAGTACTTC.

V is TRBV3-1 and J is TRBJ2-3; TRBD2 matches 8 bases. The V and J ends lost 4 bases and 8 bases, in that order; junction bases with no gene match: 20. Germline lookup yields CDR1 LGHDT and CDR2 YNNKEL (reference sequence). The CDR3 has 18 residues. The CDR3 nucleotides are TGTGCCAGCAGCCCGAAGCCCCAGGGACTAGTGAGGTTTGTTACGCAGTATTTT. Protein: CASSPKPQGLVRFVTQYF.

The table lists this clonotype with a few counts. V is TRBV9 and J is TRBJ1-1; possible D gene TRBD1, 5 bases. The ends were cut back, 3 bases at V and 0 bases at J, with 12 bases in the middle. The CDR3 is made up of 15 amino acids. Germline V gene data show CDR1 as SGDLS and CDR2 as YYNGEE. The CDR3 is CASSALDTLNTEAFF. Written as DNA, the CDR3 is TGTGCCAGCAGCGCGTTGGACACTTTGAACACTGAAGCTTTCTTT.

This chain uses TRBV5-1 with TRBJ2-7; possible D gene TRBD2, 6 bases. This CDR3 contains 12 residues. Germline V gives CDR1 SGHRS, CDR2 YFSETQ. V lost 6 bases and J 5 bases, leaving 12 bases between the germline ends. CDR3 DNA: TGCGCCAGCAACGGGGGTATGGACGAGCAGTACTTC. Its translation: CASNGGMDEQYF.

The rearrangement uses TRBV7-9 and TRBJ2-2; D may correspond to TRBD1 or TRBD2 (6 bases each). In germline, CDR1 is SEHNR, CDR2 FQNEAQ (reference sequence). V was cut by 5 bases and J by 1 base, with 17 bases left in between. There are 17 residues in the CDR3. The CDR3 DNA is TGTGCCAGCAGCCCCGTCAGGGGAGGCGTGAACACCGGGGAGCTGTTTTTT. Protein sequence: CASSPVRGGVNTGELFF.

J is TRBJ2-3 and V is TRBV6-4; 9 positions agree with TRBD2. CDR3 length: 15 amino acids. The trim removed 3 bases at V and 3 bases at J, leaving 4 bases unmatched. Germline CDR1 and CDR2: MRHNA and SNTAGT. The CDR3 nucleotides read TGTGCCAGCAGTGAATTAGCGGGGGCAACAGATACGCAGTATTTT. Translated: CASSELAGATDTQYF.

This clonotype has more than one count but fewer than ten. The chain employs TRBV13 and TRBJ2-7, with TRBD1 as a possible D gene (6 bases). The V end lost 5 bases, the J end lost 0 bases, and 11 bases lay between the germline ends. This CDR3 has 14 amino acids. Germline V gives CDR1 PRHDT, CDR2 FYEKMQ (reference sequence). DNA for the CDR3: TGTGCCAGCAGCCGCCGGGACAACTCCTACGAGCAGTACTTC. Encoded protein: CASSRRDNSYEQYF.

The genes are TRBV10-3 and TRBJ2-7; D not resolved. Germline V gene sequence: CDR1 ENHRY, CDR2 SYGVKD. The V end lost 6 bases, the J end lost 0 bases, and 9 bases lay between the germline ends. The CDR3 is 13 amino acids. The CDR3 DNA reads TGTGCCATCAGGATACAGAGCTCCTACGAGCAGTACTTC. Translated: CAIRIQSSYEQYF.

The chain recombines TRBV20-1 with TRBJ2-3; D gene ambiguous. Germline V gene sequence: CDR1 DFQATT, CDR2 SNEGSKA (reference sequence). V was cut by 3 bases and J by 9 bases, with 16 bases left in between. This CDR3 is 13 amino acids long. The CDR3 nucleotides are TGCAGTGCTAGCACCGTTGACGGGCAAACGCAGTATTTT. Translation gives CSASTVDGQTQYF.

The chain's CDR3 is CASSQLTASTDTQYF. The CDR3, as DNA: TGTGCCAGCAGCCAATTGACAGCTAGCACAGATACGCAGTATTTT. The V gene is TRBV16, the J gene TRBJ2-3; a weak D match, TRBD1 (5 bases). Germline V gene lookup returns CDR1 KGHSY and CDR2 FQNENV. V dropped 1 base and J dropped 0 bases, with 8 bases sitting between them. The CDR3 covers 15 residues.